These T cell receptor beta chains were read from a single sample in a study of cytomegalovirus exposure and HLA in healthy donors. Libraries were prepared by immunoSEQ multiplex PCR; TCRdb keeps only in-frame clonotypes and omits some of them. Of 95,000 to 150,000 clones listed, roughly 63% are singletons. Input material: PBMCs. These receptor sequences come from a man between 40 and 49 years old in good health and CMV-seropositive. Each CDR3 is given with its conserved first and last residue. A D gene is named only where the DNA matches it firmly. The size field is filled for only some rows; it gives once, few, many or a size class.

J gene | clone size | D gene | V gene | CDR3 protein | CDR3 DNA
TRBJ2-7 | once | TRBD2 | TRBV25-1 | CASSRRTGLAGSSYEQYF | TGTGCCAGCAGTCGCCGGACGGGACTAGCGGGAAGCTCCTACGAGCAGTACTTC
TRBJ1-3 | . | . | TRBV2 | CGTLPGGLVGRNTIYF | TGTGGCACCCTCCCGGGGGGCCTGGTTGGAAGAAACACCATATATTTT
TRBJ2-5 | . | TRBD1 | TRBV2 | CASSAQGTEETQYF | TGTGCCAGCAGCGCCCAGGGGACAGAAGAGACCCAGTACTTC
TRBJ1-2 | . | TRBD1 | TRBV2 | CASRTGTEGYGYTF | TGTGCCAGCAGAACCGGGACAGAGGGCTATGGCTACACCTTC
TRBJ2-7 | . | TRBD2 | TRBV28 | CAGLAGEEDYEQYF | TGTGCCGGCTTAGCGGGAGAGGAAGACTACGAGCAGTACTTC
TRBJ1-2 | . | . | TRBV5-6 | CASSEIQGRADHGYTF | TGTGCCAGCAGCGAGATACAGGGTCGCGCGGATCATGGCTACACCTTC
TRBJ2-1 | . | TRBD2 | TRBV28 | CASLREGGSYNEQFF | TGTGCCAGCTTGCGGGAGGGCGGCTCCTACAATGAGCAGTTCTTC
TRBJ2-5 | . | TRBD1 | TRBV27 | CASSSGQGQQETQYF | TGTGCCAGCAGCTCCGGACAGGGGCAACAAGAGACCCAGTACTTC
TRBJ2-1 | . | TRBD2 | TRBV28 | CASSLVLAGNEQFF | TGTGCCAGCAGTTTAGTCCTAGCGGGAAATGAGCAGTTCTTC
TRBJ2-5 | . | . | TRBV5-1 | CASSPQETQYF | TGCGCCAGCAGCCCTCAAGAGACCCAGTACTTC
TRBJ1-2 | few | TRBD1 | TRBV6-1 | CASSRTGQGYTF | TGTGCCAGCAGTAGGACAGGGCAAGGCTACACCTTC
TRBJ2-7 | . | . | TRBV4-2 | CASSQDRGYYEQYF | TGTGCCAGCAGCCAAGATCGGGGGTACTACGAGCAGTACTTC
TRBJ2-7 | . | TRBD2 | TRBV5-1 | CASSLAVAGSAQYF | TGCGCCAGCAGCTTGGCGGTAGCGGGATCGGCGCAGTACTTC
TRBJ1-2 | . | TRBD1 | TRBV11-2 | CASSLYHRGPGGYTF | TGTGCCAGCAGCTTATACCACAGGGGGCCTGGTGGCTACACCTTC
TRBJ2-3 | . | TRBD2 | TRBV7-9 | CASSLGWSSGIRDTQYF | TGTGCCAGCAGCTTGGGTTGGTCTAGCGGGATTCGGGATACGCAGTATTTT
TRBJ2-4 | . | . | TRBV18 | CASSPEESTNIQYF | TGTGCCAGCTCACCCGAGGAGAGTACAAACATTCAGTACTTC
TRBJ2-7 | . | . | TRBV27 | CASSFGQRDEQYF | TGTGCCAGCAGTTTTGGTCAGCGGGACGAGCAGTACTTC
TRBJ2-5 | . | TRBD2 | TRBV10-3 | CAISEPNPGLGAEETQYF | TGTGCCATCAGTGAGCCGAACCCAGGACTAGGGGCGGAAGAGACCCAGTACTTC
TRBJ2-2 | few | . | TRBV6-5 | CASRNRDTGELFF | TGTGCCAGCAGGAACAGGGATACCGGGGAGCTGTTTTTT
TRBJ1-4 | . | TRBD1 | TRBV15 | CATSREGQVGKLFF | TGTGCCACCAGCAGAGAGGGACAGGTGGGGAAACTGTTTTTT
TRBJ1-3 | . | TRBD1 | TRBV6-1 | CASSAQGAAGNTIYF | TGTGCCAGCAGTGCCCAGGGGGCAGCAGGGAACACCATATATTTT
TRBJ2-7 | . | . | TRBV7-8 | CASSLERGYSYEQYF | TGTGCCAGCAGCTTAGAGCGCGGCTACTCCTACGAGCAGTACTTC
TRBJ2-1 | . | TRBD2 | TRBV5-1 | CASSLQPLAGEQFF | TGCGCCAGCAGCTTACAGCCACTAGCGGGCGAGCAGTTCTTC
TRBJ2-7 | . | TRBD2 | TRBV7-3 | CASSSLAGPYEQYF | TGTGCCAGCAGCTCTTTAGCGGGACCCTACGAGCAGTACTTC
TRBJ2-1 | . | TRBD2 | TRBV6-1 | CASGLAGVYEQFF | TGTGCCAGCGGACTAGCGGGAGTCTATGAGCAGTTCTTC